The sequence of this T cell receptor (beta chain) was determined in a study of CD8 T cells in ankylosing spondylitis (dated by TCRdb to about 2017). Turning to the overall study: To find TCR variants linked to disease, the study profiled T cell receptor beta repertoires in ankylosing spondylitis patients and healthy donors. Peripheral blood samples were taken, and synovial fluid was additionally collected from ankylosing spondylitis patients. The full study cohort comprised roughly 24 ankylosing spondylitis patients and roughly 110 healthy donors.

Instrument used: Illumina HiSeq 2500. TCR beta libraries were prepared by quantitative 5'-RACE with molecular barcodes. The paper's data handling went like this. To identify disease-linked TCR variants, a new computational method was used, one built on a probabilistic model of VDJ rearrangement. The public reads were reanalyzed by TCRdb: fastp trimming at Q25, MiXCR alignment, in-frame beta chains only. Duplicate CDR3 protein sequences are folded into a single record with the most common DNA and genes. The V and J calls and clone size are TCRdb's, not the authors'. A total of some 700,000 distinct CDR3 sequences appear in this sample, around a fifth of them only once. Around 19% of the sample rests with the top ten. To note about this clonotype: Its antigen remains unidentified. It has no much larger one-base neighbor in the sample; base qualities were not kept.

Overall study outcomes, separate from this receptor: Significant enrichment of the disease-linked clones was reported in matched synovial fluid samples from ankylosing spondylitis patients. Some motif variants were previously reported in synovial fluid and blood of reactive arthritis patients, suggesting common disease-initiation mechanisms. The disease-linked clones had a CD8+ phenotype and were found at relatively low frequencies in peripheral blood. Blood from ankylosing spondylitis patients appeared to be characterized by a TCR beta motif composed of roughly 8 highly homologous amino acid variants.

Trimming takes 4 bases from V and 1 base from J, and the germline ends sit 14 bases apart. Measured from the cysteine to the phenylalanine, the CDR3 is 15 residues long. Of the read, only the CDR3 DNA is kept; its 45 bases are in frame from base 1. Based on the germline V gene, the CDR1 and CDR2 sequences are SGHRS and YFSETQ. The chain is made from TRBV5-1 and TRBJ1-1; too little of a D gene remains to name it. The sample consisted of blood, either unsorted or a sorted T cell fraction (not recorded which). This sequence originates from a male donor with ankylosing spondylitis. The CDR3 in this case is CASSLLWTENTEAFF. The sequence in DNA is TGCGCCAGCAGCCTACTTTGGACGGAGAACACTGAAGCTTTCTTT.